This T cell receptor (beta chain) comes out of a study of cytomegalovirus exposure and HLA in healthy donors. Concerning this clone: The antigen is not known.

PCR primers comprised 60 Vbeta and 13 Jbeta primers. This table comes from immunoSEQ multiplex PCR, and its TCRdb copy is limited to in-frame clones, with some not included. The table has 80,000 to 90,000 clones, roughly three quarters seen once. The CDR3 has 15 amino acids. CDR1 and CDR2 (germline): MNHNS, SASEGT. The trim removed 8 bases at V and 1 base at J, leaving 8 bases unmatched. Study results and caveats: In a later analysis, TCR beta V- and J-gene trimming showed a link to a missense DCLRE1C variant.

The sequenced sample consisted of PBMCs. The receptor was isolated from a man aged 25-45 years in good health and CMV-seronegative. The chain couples TRBV6-1 to TRBJ2-3; 8 bases map to TRBD1. The CDR3 sequence is CASRSPGQGTDTQYF. For the CDR3, the DNA is TGTGCCAGCCGTAGCCCGGGACAGGGCACAGATACGCAGTATTTT.